What follows are 25 T cell receptor beta chains derived from one specimen sequenced in a study of blood T cell repertoires in COVID-19. The data were produced by immunoSEQ multiplex PCR, yet TCRdb's version contains in-frame clones alone and is incomplete. The sample records fewer than 200,000 clones, around two thirds being singletons. The sample comprised peripheral blood. These receptor sequences come from a woman older than 75 with acute or convalescent COVID-19.

The J gene is TRBJ1-5, the V gene TRBV19, with a tentative D call TRBD1 (5 bases). V lost 5 bases and J lost 7, with 12 bases in between. CDR3 size: 13 residues. CDR1 is LNHDA, CDR2 SQIVND, per germline (reference sequence). In DNA, the CDR3 is TGTGCCAGTAGTGGGGCTGGTGGACAGCCCCAGCATTTT. Translated: CASSGAGGQPQHF.

Turning to this clone: Other DNA sequences from this sample encode an identical CDR3 as well. The chain carries TRBV6-5 and TRBJ2-7; the match to TRBD1 covers 7 bases. The CDR3 has 15 residues. Germline V gene lookup returns CDR1 MNHEY and CDR2 SVGAGI. Trimming took 5 bases from V and 0 from J; bases not matched to a gene: 7. The CDR3 nucleotides read TGTGCCAGCAGTCTGACAGGGATTAGCTCCTACGAGCAGTACTTC. Translating gives CASSLTGISSYEQYF.

V usage is TRBV14 and J usage is TRBJ2-7; D might be TRBD2 (6 bases). Trimming cost V 5 bases and J 3 bases, with 8 bases left between them. This CDR3 is 12 amino acids long. CDR1 and CDR2 from the germline V gene are SGHDN and FVKESK. The CDR3 sequence: CASSGGYYEQYF. The CDR3 bases are TGTGCCAGCAGCGGAGGGTACTACGAGCAGTACTTC.

J is TRBJ2-3 and V is TRBV15, with unresolved D. This CDR3 comprises 14 residues. V lost 0 bases, J lost 2 bases, and 6 bases lay in between. The germline V gene encodes CDR1 LNHNV and CDR2 YYDKDF (reference sequence). The DNA of the CDR3 is TGTGCCACCAGCAGAGAGCAGGCCACAGATACGCAGTATTTT. Amino acid sequence: CATSREQATDTQYF.

The CDR3 region has the DNA TGTGCCAGCAGCAGCAGGGGGCTAGGAGATACGCAGTATTTT. Amino acid sequence: CASSSRGLGDTQYF. V is TRBV13 and J is TRBJ2-3; 8 bases are shared with TRBD1. V shed 5 bases, J shed 5 bases, and the junction held 6 bases outside the gene matches. Per germline, CDR1 PRHDT and CDR2 FYEKMQ (reference sequence). The CDR3 sequence is 14 residues long.

The CDR3 nucleotides are TGTGCCAGTAGGAGGGGGAGGGAGTCCTACAATGAGCAGTTCTTC. This codes for CASRRGRESYNEQFF. The V and J genes are TRBV19 and TRBJ2-1; D is possibly TRBD2 (7 bases). Trimming removed 6 bases at V and 1 base at J, with 13 bases between. This CDR3 has 15 amino acids. In germline, CDR1 is LNHDA, CDR2 SQIVND (reference sequence).

The chain carries TRBV7-8 and TRBJ1-1; 10 bases align to TRBD1. V gave up 4 bases and J gave up 4 bases; unmatched junction bases: 12. This CDR3 is built from 17 residues. CDR1 SGHVS and CDR2 FQNEAQ come from the germline V gene. CDR3 region: CASSSRGTTGGITEAFF. Here the CDR3 DNA reads TGTGCCAGCAGCTCGAGGGGGACGACAGGGGGCATCACTGAAGCTTTCTTT.

This clone was detected a few times. The chain carries TRBV5-8 and TRBJ2-3; 7 nucleotides agree with TRBD2. The V and J ends lost 2 bases and 5 bases, in that order; junction bases with no gene match: 5. The CDR3 runs 14 residues. CDR1 and CDR2 from the germline V gene are SGHTS and YDEGEE. The DNA of the CDR3 is TGTGCCAGCAGCTTTGGCGGGAGAAAAGATACGCAGTATTTT. This gives the protein CASSFGGRKDTQYF.

V gene TRBV5-1 combines with J gene TRBJ2-2, with TRBD2 identical over 11 bases. The J segment lost 5 bases and the V segment lost 4 bases, leaving 10 bases of the junction unmatched. The CDR3 sequence is 17 residues long. CDR1 is SGHRS, CDR2 YFSETQ, per germline. CDR3 sequence reads: CASSPIISGRETGELFF. The CDR3 DNA sequence: TGCGCCAGCAGCCCTATAATTAGCGGGAGGGAGACCGGGGAGCTGTTTTTT.

In DNA form, the CDR3 reads TGTGCCAGCAGCTTCACAGGGGGGGCGGGAGATACGCAGTATTTT. As protein: CASSFTGGAGDTQYF. The chain recombines TRBV7-2 with TRBJ2-3, with D possibly being TRBD1 (8 bases). This CDR3 is built from 15 residues. CDR1 and CDR2 (germline): SGHTA, FQGNSA. Trimming shortened V by 3 bases and J by 5 bases, and 15 bases separated the two germline ends.

This chain connects TRBV11-2 to TRBJ2-3; D possibly corresponds to TRBD2 (6 bases). V lost 4 bases, J lost 4 bases, and 15 bases lay in between. CDR1 SGHAT and CDR2 FQNNGV come from the germline V gene. The CDR3 is 15 residues long. DNA of the CDR3: TGTGCCAGCAGCTCTGGTCATGGGGAGGCAGATACGCAGTATTTT. It specifies CASSSGHGEADTQYF. Filled out from reference TRBV11-2 and TRBJ2-3, the complete variable domain reads EAGVAQSPRYKIIEKRQSVAFWCNPISGHATLYWYQQILGQGPKLLIQFQNNGVVDDSQLPKDRFSAERLKGVDSTLKIQPAKLEDSAVYLCASSSGHGEADTQYFGPGTRLTVL.

The chain uses TRBV28 and TRBJ2-7, with 9 bases fitting TRBD2. V gave up 4 bases and J gave up 9 bases; unmatched junction bases: 7. Germline assignment: CDR1 MDHEN and CDR2 SYDVKM. The CDR3 loop spans 13 amino acids. This CDR3 reads CASSSIAGAGQYF. In nucleotides, the CDR3 is TGTGCCAGCAGTTCAATAGCGGGAGCAGGGCAGTACTTC.

The chain employs TRBV19 and TRBJ1-1; 9 nucleotides line up with TRBD1. The CDR3 loop spans 15 amino acids. CDR1 LNHDA and CDR2 SQIVND come from the germline V gene (reference sequence). V was clipped by 5 bases and J by 1 base; unmatched bases: 5. The CDR3: CASSRRQGGNTEAFF. Written as DNA, the CDR3 is TGTGCCAGTAGTCGGAGACAGGGGGGGAACACTGAAGCTTTCTTT.

The chain uses TRBV6-5 and TRBJ2-3; TRBD1 matches at 7 bases. V lost 0 bases, J lost 4 bases, and 7 bases stayed unmatched. CDR3 length: 16 amino acids. Germline V gene sequence: CDR1 MNHEY, CDR2 SVGAGI. CDR3: CASSYSGQQGADTQYF. The CDR3 DNA reads TGTGCCAGCAGTTACTCGGGACAGCAAGGCGCAGATACGCAGTATTTT.

The rearrangement uses TRBV10-1 and TRBJ2-4; D might be TRBD2 (7 bases). Trimming cost V 2 bases and J 5 bases, with 10 bases left between them. Per the germline V gene, CDR1 is WNHNN and CDR2 is SYGVQD (reference sequence). There are 14 residues in the CDR3. DNA of the CDR3: TGCGCCAGCAGTGAGGGGGGGGCTCAAAACATTCAGTACTTC. It encodes CASSEGGAQNIQYF.

This sequence joins TRBV5-1 and TRBJ1-5, with D uncertain. The CDR3 has 15 residues. The V gene lost 2 bases and the J gene lost 2 bases, with 11 bases spanning the gap. The germline CDR1 and CDR2 sequences are SGHRS and YFSETQ. The CDR3 nucleotides are TGCGCCAGCAGCTTAACGGCCGAGGGCAATCAGCCCCAGCATTTT. Residues: CASSLTAEGNQPQHF.

The CDR3 DNA is TGTGCCAGCAGTTTGATAAATTCGGGCACTGAAGCTTTCTTT. This encodes CASSLINSGTEAFF. The gene calls are TRBV28 and TRBJ1-1; no reliable D call. Germline loops: CDR1 MDHEN, CDR2 SYDVKM. The CDR3 consists of 14 residues. V dropped 3 bases and J dropped 4 bases, with 12 bases sitting between them.

The V gene is TRBV27, the J gene TRBJ1-6, with D hard to call. The germline V gene encodes CDR1 MNHEY and CDR2 SMNVEV (reference sequence). CDR3 length: 13 amino acids. Trimming cost V 1 base and J 10 bases, with 8 bases left between them. CDR3 loop: CASSLLSRSPLHF. For the CDR3, the DNA is TGTGCCAGCAGTTTATTGTCACGGTCACCCCTCCACTTT.

About this clone: The junction shows a germline mismatch at one end, possibly a read error. The chain has TRBV5-1 and TRBJ2-7; D may be TRBD2 (5 bases). The CDR3 spans 13 residues. CDR1 is SGHRS and CDR2 is YFSETQ in the germline V gene. The CDR3 DNA reads as TGCGCCAGCAGATTGGGAACTAGCTACGAGCAGTACTTC. Translation gives CASRLGTSYEQYF.

The chain recombines TRBV7-6 with TRBJ2-5; TRBD2 matches 14 bases. V gave up 5 bases and J gave up 5 bases; unmatched junction bases: 7. In germline, CDR1 is SGHVS, CDR2 FNYEAQ. The CDR3 sequence is 16 residues long. In DNA, the CDR3 is TGTGCCAGCAGCCCGGGACTAGCGGGAGTTCGGGAGACCCAGTACTTC. This sequence encodes CASSPGLAGVRETQYF.

The V call is TRBV30, the J call TRBJ1-1, with a tentative D call TRBD1 (6 bases). Per the germline V gene, CDR1 is GTSNPN and CDR2 is SVGIG (reference sequence). This CDR3 has 15 amino acids. V was trimmed by 1 base and J by 0 bases, leaving 12 bases between them. The CDR3: CAWSGPWGLNTEAFF. CDR3 nucleotide sequence: TGTGCCTGGAGTGGACCATGGGGGCTGAACACTGAAGCTTTCTTT.

This sequence joins TRBV28 and TRBJ2-2; D might be TRBD2 (6 bases). There are 17 residues in the CDR3. The germline V gene encodes CDR1 MDHEN and CDR2 SYDVKM. V was clipped by 1 base and J by 0 bases, with 12 bases between them. The CDR3 protein is CASSLYRLATNTGELFF. In DNA form, the CDR3 reads TGTGCCAGCAGTTTATATAGGCTAGCGACGAACACCGGGGAGCTGTTTTTT.

In this sample, this clone turned up once. The J gene is TRBJ2-1, the V gene TRBV23-1, with 8 nucleotides matching TRBD2. TRBV23-1 is an ORF; its function is uncertain. J gave up 8 bases and V 11 bases, and 26 bases lay outside the gene matches. The CDR3 extends over 18 amino acids. The CDR3 sequence: CAATTEGLAWWADDEQFF. CDR3 DNA: TGCGCCGCAACGACCGAAGGACTAGCTTGGTGGGCGGACGATGAGCAGTTCTTC.

The chain joins TRBV2 to TRBJ1-1, with 7 positions matching TRBD1. Germline values: CDR1 SNHLY, CDR2 FYNNEI. The CDR3 has 13 amino acids. J gave up 7 bases and V 4 bases, and 6 bases lay outside the gene matches. Here the CDR3 DNA reads TGTGCCAGCAGTGGAGACAGGGTTAATGAAGCTTTCTTT. This gives the protein CASSGDRVNEAFF.

The rearrangement joins TRBV7-9 to TRBJ2-3; TRBD2 matches 8 bases. Looked up from germline, CDR1 is SEHNR and CDR2 is FQNEAQ (reference sequence). The CDR3 is 15 amino acids. The V and J ends lost 6 bases and 2 bases, in that order; junction bases with no gene match: 7. The CDR3, as DNA: TGTGCCAGCAGTCCGGGGGGGATCTTCACAGATACGCAGTATTTT. Protein: CASSPGGIFTDTQYF.